The 5 T cell receptor beta chains presented below share a single source sample, sequenced in a study of T cells expressing NK-cell markers. Each CDR3 protein gets one entry in TCRdb, which reprocessed the 5' RACE reads and gives no DNA. This table lists some 150,000 distinct CDR3 sequences. Source material: blood T cells: a sorted CD56 or NKG2C T cell subset, CD4+ or CD8+ T cells, or bulk PBMC T cells (not recorded which). The source is a man younger than 35 in good health.

The chain couples TRBV9 to TRBJ2-7; TCRdb's D gene call, TRBD1, goes unchecked for lack of DNA. CDR3 length: 15 residues. Looked up from germline, CDR1 is SGDLS and CDR2 is YYNGEE. The CDR3 loop is CASSVTGETSYEQYF.

The chain couples TRBV20-1 to TRBJ2-1; TCRdb proposes TRBD2, but this gene call is untestable without DNA. Germline CDR1 is DFQATT and CDR2 is SNEGSKA (reference sequence). CDR3 size: 13 residues. The CDR3 reads CSARTSGSHEQFF.

CDR3 region: CAWSGISYEQYF. The chain combines TRBV30 with TRBJ2-7. Germline V gene data show CDR1 as GTSNPN and CDR2 as SVGIG (reference sequence). The CDR3 is 12 amino acids.

The CDR3 loop reads CASSFHRPEQFF. The V and J genes are TRBV7-9 and TRBJ2-1; TCRdb names TRBD1, which stays unverified in the absence of DNA. The CDR3 spans 12 residues. CDR1 is SEHNR and CDR2 is FQNEAQ in the germline V gene (reference sequence).

V gene TRBV18 combines with J gene TRBJ2-1; TCRdb's D gene call, TRBD1, goes unchecked for lack of DNA. Germline values: CDR1 KGHSH, CDR2 LQKENI. The CDR3 runs 16 residues. CDR3 region: CASSYSSGQYYNEQFF.